This is a list of T cell receptor beta chains from one sample in a study of tumor-infiltrating lymphocytes in primary liver carcinoma. TCRdb analysed the multiplex PCR reads with MiXCR anew, one entry per CDR3 protein. The profile shows tens of thousands of distinct CDR3 sequences, around 74% of them singletons. The sequenced sample consisted of liver tumor tissue from sampling region 4. The receptors derive from a man aged 35 to 55 with primary liver carcinoma and hepatitis B virus infection. Each CDR3 is given with its conserved first and last residue.

v_call	j_call	cdr3_aa
TRBV12-3/TRBV12-4	TRBJ1-5	CAAVSGPRSSQHF
TRBV6-6	TRBJ1-1	CASRYDRGLPEAFF
TRBV6-5	TRBJ1-2	CASSYRQGGGYTF
TRBV28	TRBJ2-7	CASSAPVEHYF
TRBV11-2	TRBJ2-1	CASSLVGTSDCNGQFF
TRBV20-1	TRBJ2-3	CSATPLRGRNLRTDTQYF
TRBV11-2	TRBJ2-1	CASRLGSYNEQSF
TRBV29-1	TRBJ1-2	CSVGQGWGMGYGHTF
TRBV6-5	TRBJ2-3	CASSLTGMETTDTQYF
TRBV20-1	TRBJ1-1	CSAPDMNTEAFF
TRBV5-1	TRBJ2-2	CASSHANTGELFF
TRBV5-1	TRBJ1-2	CASSLVSDYGYTF
TRBV12-3/TRBV12-4	TRBJ1-4	CVSSSYRGRGEKLFF
TRBV14	TRBJ2-1	CASSAVAGWVNNEQLF